The present T cell receptor beta chain was sequenced within a study of blood T cell repertoires in COVID-19. As for the study in general: The origin of the acute and convalescent COVID-19 samples was the United States, Italy and Spain. PBMCs, B-cell-depleted T cells, or T cells provided the cDNA or gDNA that made up the material.

This CDR3 comprises 15 residues. CDR1 is SNHLY, CDR2 FYNNEI, per germline. The junction had 8 bases not matched to a gene; V was cut back by 6 bases and J by 2 bases. This table comes from immunoSEQ multiplex PCR, and its TCRdb copy is limited to in-frame clones, with some not included. Of 86,000 or so clones detected, around 86% appear once; the ten largest clones hold 4.5% to 5%. Input material: peripheral blood. The sequence was obtained from a man aged 50-59 years with active or convalescent COVID-19. The chain uses TRBV2 and TRBJ2-5; 8 nucleotides align to TRBD2. The DNA of the CDR3 is TGTGCCAGCAGCCCCTTGGTAGCGGGGCAAGAGACCCAGTACTTC. It yields the protein CASSPLVAGQETQYF. Full variable domain (missing parts from reference TRBV2 and TRBJ2-5): EPEVTQTPSHQVTQMGQEVILRCVPISNHLYFYWYRQILGQKVEFLVSFYNNEISEKSEIFDDQFSVERPDGSNFTLKIRSTKLEDSAMYFCASSPLVAGQETQYFGPGTRLLVL.